The entry below gives a single T cell receptor beta chain sequence along with its context. As yet, its antigen is unknown. Germline lookup yields CDR1 SEHNR and CDR2 FQNEAQ (reference sequence). V was cut by 5 bases and J by 5 bases, with 12 bases left in between. The CDR3 has 13 residues. The repertoire was sequenced with immunoSEQ multiplex PCR; TCRdb's copy has only in-frame clones and lacks some. The data hold 150,000 to 200,000 clones, with 85% to 95% observed a single time. This record comes from a study of T cell responses to AZD1222 COVID-19 vaccine. General study points: Mostly white British, mostly female donors; authors suggested clonal diversity may be underestimated.

The clonotype comes from an adult in good health. Sample: peripheral blood, taken on day 0 of AZD1222 vaccination. The chain is built from TRBV7-9 and TRBJ1-1; D is possibly TRBD1 (5 bases). CDR3 nucleotide sequence: TGTGCCAGCAGCCCAGAAGGGGCTACTGAAGCTTTCTTT. This codes for CASSPEGATEAFF.